The rows below give T cell receptor beta chains drawn from one sample of a study of blood T cells in healthy people across ages. TCRdb reprocessed the 5' RACE reads with MiXCR, giving one entry per CDR3 protein. The sample shows about 970,000 distinct CDR3 sequences, roughly 50% of them seen only once. Sequencing used blood. These receptors all come from an older woman in good health. The conserved cysteine and the conserved F or W are not part of the CDR3 here.

v_call,cdr3_length,j_call,cdr3_aa
TRBV6-1,13,TRBJ1-2,ASSERGQNFGGYT
TRBV29-1,9,TRBJ2-7,SVRTVLEQY
TRBV3-1,16,TRBJ1-2,ASSQGWGLRGSNYGYT
TRBV5-1,12,TRBJ1-2,ASTQQGGAYGYT
TRBV5-1,12,TRBJ1-2,ASSLTQGAYGYT
TRBV4-3,12,TRBJ1-2,ASSQARINYGYT
TRBV29-1,12,TRBJ2-3,SVDAGLSTDTQY
TRBV20-1,14,TRBJ2-5,SASRPGQGVGETQY
TRBV14,14,TRBJ1-2,ASSRHRGGIDYGYT
TRBV4-1,13,TRBJ2-4,ASSRPGTGSNIQY
TRBV2,13,TRBJ1-5,ASSTGAYSNQPQH
TRBV7-9,12,TRBJ2-5,ASSLVGGMETQY
TRBV3-1,11,TRBJ2-6,ASSQLKANVLT
TRBV6-1,12,.,ASSESGSAKTQY
TRBV29-1,12,TRBJ2-3,SVFGGTSTDTQY
TRBV5-4,13,TRBJ2-1,ASSTAGTGGNEQF
TRBV29-1,14,TRBJ2-1,SVEDSGSGRADEQF
TRBV29-1,9,TRBJ2-7,SVEMTYEQY
TRBV6-5,10,TRBJ2-5,ASSYGAGSQY
TRBV29-1,10,TRBJ2-1,SVSGRDRFQF